The 21 T cell receptor beta chains listed next were all sequenced from one sample in a study of T cells after somatic rescue of genetic block. Profiling relied on immunoSEQ multiplex PCR, and the TCRdb table lists in-frame clones only, not all of them. The top ten clones hold around 21% of a sample with some 14,000 clones, approximately 70% of them seen once. Sequenced material: peripheral blood mononuclear cells (PBMCs). These TCRs come from a boy younger than 18.

This clone was picked up a small number of times. The chain links TRBV18 to TRBJ1-1; 8 positions match TRBD1. This CDR3 is 14 amino acids long. Germline V gives CDR1 KGHSH, CDR2 LQKENI. J lost 6 bases, V lost 2 bases, and 5 bases had no gene match. This CDR3 reads CASSPTGQGPEAFF. The DNA of the CDR3 is TGTGCCAGCTCACCAACTGGACAGGGCCCTGAAGCTTTCTTT.

This clone has only a few counts. The rearrangement uses TRBV6-5 and TRBJ2-1; the D is unclear. Looked up from germline, CDR1 is MNHEY and CDR2 is SVGAGI. The CDR3 loop spans 11 amino acids. Trimming took off 0 bases at V and 12 bases at J, with 6 bases between the two ends. The CDR3 sequence: CASSYSWGQFF. The CDR3 DNA is TGTGCCAGCAGTTACTCGTGGGGGCAGTTCTTC.

This clone came up a few times. This chain connects TRBV18 to TRBJ1-2, with 11 bases identical to TRBD1. Germline loops: CDR1 KGHSH, CDR2 LQKENI. V lost 4 bases to trimming and J lost 3 bases; unmatched junction nucleotides: 7. The CDR3 is 16 residues long. The CDR3 here is CASSLLPGQGDYGYTF. The CDR3 DNA follows: TGTGCCAGCTCACTCCTCCCGGGACAGGGGGACTATGGCTACACCTTC. Full variable domain (remainder filled in from reference TRBV18 and TRBJ1-2): NAGVMQNPRHLVRRRGQEARLRCSPMKGHSHVYWYRQLPEEGLKFMVYLQKENIIDESGMPKERFSAEFPKEGPSILRIQQVVRGDSAAYFCASSLLPGQGDYGYTFGSGTRLTVV.

The chain couples TRBV11-2 to TRBJ2-2, with D uncertain. CDR1 is SGHAT, CDR2 FQNNGV, per germline. Trimming left V 1 base short and J 4 bases short, with 1 base between. The CDR3 is 12 amino acids. CDR3 in DNA: TGTGCCAGCAGCTTAGTCACCGGGGAGCTGTTTTTT. Translating gives CASSLVTGELFF.

Worth noting for this clone: Other DNA sequences in the same sample also yield this CDR3. The chain links TRBV25-1 to TRBJ1-1; D not resolved. V was cut by 2 bases and J by 0 bases, with 4 bases left in between. Germline CDR1 and CDR2: MGHDK and SYGVNS. CDR3 size: 13 residues. The CDR3 DNA reads as TGTGCCAGCAGTGAAGTCCTGAACACTGAAGCTTTCTTT. Its protein is CASSEVLNTEAFF.

V is TRBV6-5 and J is TRBJ2-1; D tentatively fits TRBD1 or TRBD2 (5 bases each). V was clipped by 4 bases and J by 5 bases, with 15 bases between them. The CDR3 spans 15 residues. CDR1 and CDR2 (germline): MNHEY, SVGAGI. CDR3 nucleotides: TGTGCCAGCAGTTCCCAGGGACGAGTCAACAATGAGCAGTTCTTC. Protein: CASSSQGRVNNEQFF.

J is TRBJ2-1 and V is TRBV6-4; possible D gene TRBD1, 7 bases. This CDR3 is 13 amino acids long. V lost 4 bases to trimming and J lost 7 bases, with 11 bases between them. Germline CDR1 MRHNA, CDR2 SNTAGT. This CDR3 is CASSVQGGNEQFF. DNA of the CDR3: TGTGCCAGCAGTGTCCAGGGGGGAAATGAGCAGTTCTTC.

The chain couples TRBV28 to TRBJ1-4; 7 bases are shared with TRBD1. The trim removed 4 bases at V and 0 bases at J, leaving 8 bases unmatched. The CDR3 is 17 amino acids. Germline V gene sequence: CDR1 MDHEN, CDR2 SYDVKM. The CDR3 nucleotides are TGTGCCAGCAGTTCCGGGACAGCCCTTTCAACTAATGAAAAACTGTTTTTT. Its translation is CASSSGTALSTNEKLFF.

The chain links TRBV6-1 to TRBJ1-1; D uncertain. Germline CDR1 and CDR2: MNHNS and SASEGT. The CDR3 length is 13 residues. V gave up 4 bases and J gave up 4 bases, with 10 bases separating them. The chain's CDR3 is CASSAARPTEAFF. Here the CDR3 DNA reads TGTGCCAGCAGTGCCGCACGCCCCACTGAAGCTTTCTTT.

The V and J genes are TRBV5-1 and TRBJ2-2, with 8 bases fitting TRBD1. V lost 0 bases and J lost 3; bases outside the gene matches: 13. Germline V gene data show CDR1 as SGHRS and CDR2 as YFSETQ. This CDR3 is 19 amino acids long. The CDR3 is CASSLAVLSLGQDTGELFF. In DNA, the CDR3 is TGCGCCAGCAGCTTGGCCGTTTTAAGTCTGGGACAGGACACCGGGGAGCTGTTTTTT.

The chain joins TRBV28 to TRBJ2-7; D not resolved. The V and J ends lost 7 bases and 2 bases respectively, with 18 bases between them. The CDR3 consists of 15 residues. The V gene's germline CDR1 is MDHEN and CDR2 SYDVKM. This CDR3 is CASNGYGVLPYEQYF. For the CDR3, the DNA is TGTGCCAGCAACGGATACGGCGTGCTACCCTACGAGCAGTACTTC.

The genes are TRBV28 and TRBJ2-1, with D unclear. The CDR3 has 11 amino acids. With 2 bases removed from V and 5 bases from J, the gap between germline ends came to 1 base. Germline values: CDR1 MDHEN, CDR2 SYDVKM. CDR3 sequence (DNA): TGTGCCAGCAGTTTAAACAATGAGCAGTTCTTC. It specifies CASSLNNEQFF.

The chain uses TRBV30 and TRBJ1-2; 9 bases map to TRBD1. Unmatched junction bases numbered 8, after V lost 3 bases and J lost 3 bases. Germline V gene sequence: CDR1 GTSNPN, CDR2 SVGIG (reference sequence). The CDR3 covers 15 residues. In nucleotides, the CDR3 is TGTGCCTGGAGATCCCGACAGGGGGAAGACTATGGCTACACCTTC. Residues: CAWRSRQGEDYGYTF.

This chain joins TRBV18 and TRBJ1-1, with D perhaps matching TRBD1 (5 bases). V was pared by 4 bases and J by 0 bases, with 9 bases between. Germline CDR1 is KGHSH and CDR2 is LQKENI. CDR3 size: 14 residues. Here the CDR3 DNA reads TGTGCCAGCTCACGGGCGGGGGTGAACACTGAAGCTTTCTTT. Its translation is CASSRAGVNTEAFF.

By sample fraction, this clone is large (0.1 to 1%). This chain joins TRBV5-4 and TRBJ1-2, with 8 bases matching TRBD1. Per germline, CDR1 SGHNT and CDR2 YYREEE (reference sequence). V lost 0 bases and J lost 4; bases outside the gene matches: 5. The CDR3 spans 15 residues. For the CDR3, the DNA is TGTGCCAGCAGCTTGGCATTGACAGGGGTCTATGGCTACACCTTC. This encodes CASSLALTGVYGYTF. The entire variable domain, with the rest obtained from reference TRBV5-4 and TRBJ1-2, is as follows: ETGVTQSPTHLIKTRGQQVTLRCSSQSGHNTVSWYQQALGQGPQFIFQYYREEENGRGNFPPRFSGLQFPNYSSELNVNALELDDSALYLCASSLALTGVYGYTFGSGTRLTVV.

This chain connects TRBV7-2 to TRBJ2-7; 9 bases align to TRBD2. V lost 0 bases and J lost 7; bases outside the gene matches: 13. Germline V gene data show CDR1 as SGHTA and CDR2 as FQGNSA. The CDR3 has 17 amino acids. The CDR3: CASSLARRTSDLGEQYF. The CDR3 DNA sequence: TGTGCCAGCAGCTTAGCTCGGAGGACTAGCGACTTGGGGGAGCAGTACTTC.

The CDR3 region is CAWSGQGRWNIQYF. The CDR3 DNA follows: TGTGCCTGGAGTGGCCAGGGACGGTGGAACATTCAGTACTTC. The rearrangement links TRBV30 to TRBJ2-4, with D possibly being TRBD1 or TRBD2 (5 bases each). Germline V CDR1 and CDR2: GTSNPN, SVGIG (reference sequence). Between the trimmed V and J ends, which lost 1 base and 7 bases, there was a span of 14 bases. This CDR3 region has 14 residues.

V and J are TRBV10-1 and TRBJ2-3; perhaps TRBD2 as D (6 bases). The CDR3 runs 21 residues. Trimming removed 0 bases from V and 4 bases from J, with 29 bases in between. Germline values: CDR1 WNHNN, CDR2 SYGVQD (reference sequence). CDR3 protein: CASSESMGGGSEPHTADTQYF. CDR3 DNA: TGCGCCAGCAGTGAGTCGATGGGGGGTGGTTCGGAGCCTCATACGGCAGATACGCAGTATTTT.

This clone appeared once. The chain carries TRBV6-5 and TRBJ1-5; TRBD1 is a possible D gene (5 bases). The CDR3 loop spans 15 amino acids. V lost 0 bases and J lost 4, with 10 bases in between. The germline gives CDR1 MNHEY, CDR2 SVGAGI. In DNA, the CDR3 is TGTGCCAGCAGTTACTCGGGCAGGGTAAATCAGCCCCAGCATTTT. Amino acids: CASSYSGRVNQPQHF.

The V and J genes are TRBV30 and TRBJ1-5, with D unresolved. The V gene lost 3 bases and the J gene lost 11 bases, with 17 bases spanning the gap. CDR1 and CDR2 from the germline V gene are GTSNPN and SVGIG (reference sequence). The CDR3 has 13 residues. The CDR3 bases are TGTGCCTGGAGCGACACTGGAGGGAGATCCCAGCATTTT. Protein product: CAWSDTGGRSQHF.

This clone was picked up a small number of times. The CDR3 protein is CSVVGGSNTGELFF. CDR3 DNA sequence: TGCAGCGTTGTAGGGGGCTCCAACACCGGGGAGCTGTTTTTT. This chain uses TRBV29-1 with TRBJ2-2; 7 nucleotides align to TRBD1. Germline assignment: CDR1 SQVTM and CDR2 ANQGSEA. Unmatched junction bases numbered 4, after V lost 4 bases and J lost 2 bases. This CDR3 comprises 14 residues.